This T cell receptor beta chain originates from a study of blood T cell repertoires in COVID-19. The CDR3 loop spans 16 amino acids. Trimming pared 6 bases from V and 0 bases from J, leaving 14 bases between. CDR1 is KGHSH and CDR2 is LQKENI in the germline V gene. Measured with immunoSEQ multiplex PCR; TCRdb has only the in-frame clones, and not every one. Altogether approximately 240,000 clones are present, 92% being singletons, with the ten largest covering around 0.9%. The material sequenced was peripheral blood. The chain employs TRBV18 and TRBJ1-4, with a possible D match to TRBD1 (6 bases). The sequence was obtained from a man younger than 45 with COVID-19, enrolled during active disease. The CDR3 loop reads CASSSTGSATNEKLFF. DNA for the CDR3: TGTGCCAGCTCCTCAACAGGGTCGGCAACTAATGAAAAACTGTTTTTT.